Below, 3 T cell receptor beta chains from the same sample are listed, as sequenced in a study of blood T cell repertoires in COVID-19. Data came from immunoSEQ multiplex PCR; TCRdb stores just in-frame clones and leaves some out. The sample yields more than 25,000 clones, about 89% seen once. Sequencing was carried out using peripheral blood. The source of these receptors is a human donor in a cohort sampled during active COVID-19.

CDR3: CASSHSGQRNYGYTF. The DNA for the CDR3 is TGTGCCAGCAGTCATTCGGGACAAAGGAACTATGGCTACACCTTC. The genes are TRBV6-6 and TRBJ1-2; TRBD1 is a possible D gene (6 bases). The length of the CDR3 is 15 residues. Trimming removed 5 bases at V and 2 bases at J, with 15 bases between. Germline V gives CDR1 MNHNY, CDR2 SVGAGI (reference sequence).

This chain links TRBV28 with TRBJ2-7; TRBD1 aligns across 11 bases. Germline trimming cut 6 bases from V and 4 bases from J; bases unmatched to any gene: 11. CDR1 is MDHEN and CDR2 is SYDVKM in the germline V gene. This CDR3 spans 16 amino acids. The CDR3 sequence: CASRLLPDRGQYEQYF. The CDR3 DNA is TGTGCCAGCAGACTTCTACCGGACAGGGGGCAATACGAGCAGTACTTC. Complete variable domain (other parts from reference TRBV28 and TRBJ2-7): DVKVTQSSRYLVKRTGEKVFLECVQDMDHENMFWYRQDPGLGLRLIYFSYDVKMKEKGDIPEGYSVSREKKERFSLILESASTNQTSMYLCASRLLPDRGQYEQYFGPGTRLTVT.

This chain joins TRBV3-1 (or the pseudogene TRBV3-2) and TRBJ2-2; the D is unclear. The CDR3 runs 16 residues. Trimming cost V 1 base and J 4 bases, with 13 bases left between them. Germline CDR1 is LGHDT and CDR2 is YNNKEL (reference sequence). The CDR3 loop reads CASSQVSALSTGELFF. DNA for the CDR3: TGTGCCAGCAGCCAAGTAAGCGCGCTCTCCACCGGGGAGCTGTTTTTT.